Here is one TCR beta chain with its context. Its antigen is unknown. This entry is derived from a study of blood T cells in healthy people across ages. Points from the study as a whole: Observed TCR beta diversity showed a strong correlation with the percentage of naive T cells as measured by flow cytometry. More naive CD4+ cells and higher diversity marked long-lived donors relative to aged donors.

The CDR3 totals 14 residues. Germline V gives CDR1 SGHRS, CDR2 YFSETQ. With 1 base removed from V and 7 bases from J, the gap between germline ends came to 11 bases. It was with a sample-barcoded 5' primer and a J-beta primer mix that a second PCR of roughly 6 to 12 cycles was run. Sequencing recovered at least 2.5 million CDR3-containing paired-end reads from each sample. TCRdb re-called the 5' RACE reads through MiXCR, storing one row per CDR3 protein. The sample includes roughly 1,300,000 distinct CDR3 sequences, 55% to 75% of them seen just once. Each donor gave approximately 9.5 milliliters of peripheral blood.

The V and J genes are TRBV5-1 and TRBJ2-2, with D perhaps given as TRBD1 or TRBD2 (5 bases each). The TCR was taken from a man younger than 35 in good health. Sequences were obtained from blood. The chain's CDR3 is CASSLTRGDGELFF. The CDR3 DNA is TGCGCCAGCAGCTTGACAAGGGGAGACGGGGAGCTGTTTTTT. The complete variable domain, with remaining parts taken from reference TRBV5-1 and TRBJ2-2, reads KAGVTQTPRYLIKTRGQQVTLSCSPISGHRSVSWYQQTPGQGLQFLFEYFSETQRNKGNFPGRFSGRQFSNSRSEMNVSTLELGDSALYLCASSLTRGDGELFFGEGSRLTVL.